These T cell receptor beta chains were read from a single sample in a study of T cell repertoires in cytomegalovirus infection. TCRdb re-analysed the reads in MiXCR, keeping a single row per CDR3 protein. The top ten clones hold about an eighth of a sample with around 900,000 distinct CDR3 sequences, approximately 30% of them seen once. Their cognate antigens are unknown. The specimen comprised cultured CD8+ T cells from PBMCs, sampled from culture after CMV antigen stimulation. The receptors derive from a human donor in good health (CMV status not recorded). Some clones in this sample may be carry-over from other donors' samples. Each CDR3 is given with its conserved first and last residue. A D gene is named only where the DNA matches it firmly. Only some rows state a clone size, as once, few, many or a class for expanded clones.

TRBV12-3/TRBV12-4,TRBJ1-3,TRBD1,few,TGTGCCAGCAGTTTTTTGGGACAGGGTGAGAGAAACACCATATATTTT,CASSFLGQGERNTIYF
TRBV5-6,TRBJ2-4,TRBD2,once,TGTGCCAGCAGCGTTCATTTGGCGGGGGGAGGCATTCAGTACTTC,CASSVHLAGGGIQYF
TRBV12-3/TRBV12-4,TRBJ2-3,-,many,TGTGCCAGCAGCAGGACCATAGCACTAGATACGCAGTATTTT,CASSRTIALDTQYF
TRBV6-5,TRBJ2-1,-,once,TGTGCCAGCAGTTATGCCACTGCGCTCCCCTACAATGAGCAGTTCTTC,CASSYATALPYNEQFF
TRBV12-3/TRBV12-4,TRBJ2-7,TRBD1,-,TGTGCCAGCAGTGGGACAGGGATCTACGAGCAGTACTTC,CASSGTGIYEQYF
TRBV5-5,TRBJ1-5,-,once,TGTGCCAGCAGCTTGGCAGGGTTCGGCAATCAGCCCCAGCATTTT,CASSLAGFGNQPQHF
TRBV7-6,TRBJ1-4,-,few,TGTGCCAGCAGCTTGTTCGCCGGGGATAATGAAAAACTGTTTTTT,CASSLFAGDNEKLFF
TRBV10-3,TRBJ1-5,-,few,TGTGCCAACCTGGCCAGGGGCAGTCGTCAGCCCCAGCATTTT,CANLARGSRQPQHF
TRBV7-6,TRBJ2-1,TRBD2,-,TGTGCCAGCAGACTAGTGGGGGGGTCCTGCAATGAGCAGTTCTTC,CASRLVGGSCNEQFF
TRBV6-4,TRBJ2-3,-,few,TGTGCCAGCAGTGACAGAGGGACTCCGGCCACAGATACGCAGTATTTT,CASSDRGTPATDTQYF
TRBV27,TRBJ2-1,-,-,TGTGCCAGCAGTTTACTTCCCCGTGGGAATGAGCAGTTCTTC,CASSLLPRGNEQFF
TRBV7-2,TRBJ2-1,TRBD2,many,TGTGCCAGCAGGACACCGAGCGGACTAGCGGGGATTAATGAGCAGTTCTTC,CASRTPSGLAGINEQFF
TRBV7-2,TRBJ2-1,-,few,TGTGCCAGCACCGCGTGGGGGCCGCGATCCTACAATGAGCAGTTCTTC,CASTAWGPRSYNEQFF
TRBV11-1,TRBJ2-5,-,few,TGTGCCAGCAGCCTAGGGGGGACAGCAACACAAGAGACCCAGTACTTC,CASSLGGTATQETQYF
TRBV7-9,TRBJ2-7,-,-,TGTGCCAGCAGCTTAAGGCTGGCAGGTCCCTACGAGCAGTACTTC,CASSLRLAGPYEQYF
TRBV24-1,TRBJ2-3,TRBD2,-,TGTGCCACCTCGGAGTCCTTTAGCGGGGGGGCCGCGAATACGCAGTATTTT,CATSESFSGGAANTQYF
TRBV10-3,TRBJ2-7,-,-,TGTGCCATCAGTGTAGACAGGGACTACTACGAGCAGTACTTC,CAISVDRDYYEQYF
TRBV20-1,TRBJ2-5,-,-,TGCAGTGCTAGAGGGGGGAGGGGGCGGTGGGAGACCCAGTACTTC,CSARGGRGRWETQYF
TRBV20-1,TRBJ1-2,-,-,TGCAGTGCGAGGGGCAGGGAGGGCTATGGCTACACCTTC,CSARGREGYGYTF
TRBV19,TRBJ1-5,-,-,TGTGCCAGTAGTATAGTCCCCTCTCCGAATCAGCCCCAGCATTTT,CASSIVPSPNQPQHF
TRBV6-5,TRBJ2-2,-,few,TGTGCCAGCGTGGTGGGGGACACCGGGGAGCTGTTTTTT,CASVVGDTGELFF
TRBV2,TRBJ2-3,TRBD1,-,TGTGCCAGCAGACAACCGGGACAGTTTCCCCATACGCAGTATTTT,CASRQPGQFPHTQYF
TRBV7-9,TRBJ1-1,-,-,TGTGCCAGCAGCCCGTTGAGGACGGTCAACGAAGCTTTCTTT,CASSPLRTVNEAFF
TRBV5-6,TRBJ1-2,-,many,TGTGCCAGCAGCGACCACAGGGCGAGCTACACCTTC,CASSDHRASYTF
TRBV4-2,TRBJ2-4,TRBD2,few,TGTGCCAGCAGCCCGGGGGGGGCGGGGGGAGCCAAAAACATTCAGTACTTC,CASSPGGAGGAKNIQYF
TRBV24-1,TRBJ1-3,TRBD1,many,TGTGCCACCAGTGACGAAGGACAGGGAAAAGCCGGAAACACCATATATTTT,CATSDEGQGKAGNTIYF
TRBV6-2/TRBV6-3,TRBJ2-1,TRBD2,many,TGTGCCAGCAGTTACGATGTGGGCGGGAGCTCCTACAATGAGCAGTTCTTC,CASSYDVGGSSYNEQFF
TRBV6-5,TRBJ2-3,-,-,TGTGCCAGCAGTTACCCTCCGGGACCCAGAGGCCCAGATACGCAGTATTTT,CASSYPPGPRGPDTQYF
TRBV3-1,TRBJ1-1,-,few,TGTGCCAGCAGCCAAGTTGTCCTTATGAACACTGAAGCTTTCTTT,CASSQVVLMNTEAFF
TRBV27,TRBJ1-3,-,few,TGTGCCAGCAGTATACGACAGCCCGTACCTGGAAACACCATATATTTT,CASSIRQPVPGNTIYF
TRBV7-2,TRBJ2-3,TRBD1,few,TGTGCCAGCAGCGGAGATACAGGGGTCACAGATACGCAGTATTTT,CASSGDTGVTDTQYF
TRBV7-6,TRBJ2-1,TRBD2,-,TGTGCCAGCAGCTCTCTAGCGGGGGGGCCGGCCAATGAGCAGTTCTTC,CASSSLAGGPANEQFF
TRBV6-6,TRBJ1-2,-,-,TGTGCCAGCAGTTATTTGGCAGGGGCTAACTATGGCTACACCTTC,CASSYLAGANYGYTF
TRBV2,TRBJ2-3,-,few,TGTGCCAGTCAGAGGGAAGATACGCAGTATTTT,CASQREDTQYF
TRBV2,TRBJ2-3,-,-,TGTGCCAGCAGTGCAACTAGTGGGGCAGATACGCAGTATTTT,CASSATSGADTQYF
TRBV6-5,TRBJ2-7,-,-,TGTGCCAGCAGTTACGGGCACCACTATTTCTACGAGCAGTACTTC,CASSYGHHYFYEQYF
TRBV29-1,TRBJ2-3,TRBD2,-,TGCAGCGTTGGACTAGCGGGGGCCGGAGATACGCAGTATTTT,CSVGLAGAGDTQYF
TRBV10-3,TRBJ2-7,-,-,TGTGCCATCAGGGACACTTACGAGCAGTACTTC,CAIRDTYEQYF
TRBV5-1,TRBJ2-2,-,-,TGCGCCAGCAGTGACATCCCCACCGGGGAGCTGTTTTTT,CASSDIPTGELFF
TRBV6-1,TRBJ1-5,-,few,TGTGCCAGCAGTGCCACCAGGGAGCCCCAGCATTTT,CASSATREPQHF
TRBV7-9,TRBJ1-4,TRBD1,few,TGTGCCAGCAGCTTACCCAGGGGGTTAGAAGAAAAACTGTTTTTT,CASSLPRGLEEKLFF
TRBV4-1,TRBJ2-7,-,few,TGTGCCAGCAGCCCAGAGGTGGCAGGGAGTACCTACGAGCAGTACTTC,CASSPEVAGSTYEQYF
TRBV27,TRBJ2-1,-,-,TGTGCCAGCAGTCTCCACAGACAGGGAGGTCCGGGCGAGCAGTTCTTC,CASSLHRQGGPGEQFF
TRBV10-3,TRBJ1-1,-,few,TGTGCCATAGGGGGTTCCAAACCGAACACTGAAGCTTTCTTT,CAIGGSKPNTEAFF
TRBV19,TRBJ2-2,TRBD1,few,TGTGCCAGTGGACAGGGGATTAACACCGGGGAGCTGTTTTTT,CASGQGINTGELFF
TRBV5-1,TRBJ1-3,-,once,TGCGCCAGCAGCCAATCAACCTCTGGAAACACCATATATTTT,CASSQSTSGNTIYF
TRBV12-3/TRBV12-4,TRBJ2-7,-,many,TGTGCCAGCACCTCCTGGGACCGAAACTACGAGCAGTACTTC,CASTSWDRNYEQYF
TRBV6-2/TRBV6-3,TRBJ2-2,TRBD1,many,TGTGCCAGCAGTTACCCTTCGGACAGGGGATTTTACACCGGGGAGCTGTTTTTT,CASSYPSDRGFYTGELFF
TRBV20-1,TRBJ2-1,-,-,TGCAGTGCTACTAGAGGGGGTGCCCCCTACAATGAGCAGTTCTTC,CSATRGGAPYNEQFF
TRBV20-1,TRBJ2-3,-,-,TGCAGTGCTAGGACCAAACCCAGCACAGATACGCAGTATTTT,CSARTKPSTDTQYF
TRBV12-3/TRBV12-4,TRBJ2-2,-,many,TGTGCCAGCAGTTTCCTCCCAGGGTTGGGGGAGCTGTTTTTT,CASSFLPGLGELFF
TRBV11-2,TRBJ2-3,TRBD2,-,TGTGCCAGCAGCTTAAATGCGGGTCTAGCGGGGGAAGATACGCAGTATTTT,CASSLNAGLAGEDTQYF
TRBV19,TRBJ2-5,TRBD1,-,TGTGCCAGCGGACAGGGGATGTTTGAGACCCAGTACTTC,CASGQGMFETQYF
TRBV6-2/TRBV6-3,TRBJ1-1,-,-,TGTGCCAGTCTATGGACAGCGAACACTGAAGCTTTCTTT,CASLWTANTEAFF
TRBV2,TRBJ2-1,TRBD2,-,TGTGCCAGCCGAGTTAGCGGGGGGCGGGTCAATGAGCAGTTCTTC,CASRVSGGRVNEQFF
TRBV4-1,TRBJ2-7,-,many,TGCGCCAGCAGCCCTTTGGGGGGCATCCACGAGCAGTACTTC,CASSPLGGIHEQYF
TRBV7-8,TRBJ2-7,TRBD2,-,TGTGCCAGCAGTCCCATAGGACGCCGGGGGGACGAGCAGTACTTC,CASSPIGRRGDEQYF
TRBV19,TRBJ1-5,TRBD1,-,TGTGCCAGTAGTCCCAGGGGGATTGGCAATCAGCCCCAGCATTTT,CASSPRGIGNQPQHF
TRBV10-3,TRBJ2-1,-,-,TGTGCCACGAGCCGGGACTCCGATATCTACAATGAGCAGTTCTTC,CATSRDSDIYNEQFF
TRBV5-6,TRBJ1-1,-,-,TGTGCCAGCAGCTTGGACCCGGACGTGACTGAAGCTTTCTTT,CASSLDPDVTEAFF